These 27 T cell receptor beta chains were sequenced from one sample in a study of blood T cell repertoires in COVID-19. TCRdb keeps only in-frame clones here, not all; method: immunoSEQ multiplex PCR. This table has over 150,000 clones, around 86% appearing once. Sequencing was performed on peripheral blood. These receptors were obtained from a man between 60 and 75 years old with COVID-19, enrolled during active disease.

This chain connects TRBV10-2 to TRBJ2-2, with D possibly being TRBD1 (5 bases). The CDR3 sequence is 14 residues long. Germline CDR1 WSHSY, CDR2 SAAADI. The germline V and J ends were trimmed by 7 bases and 1 base, with 10 bases remaining between them. The CDR3 spells CASTRALNTGELFF. The CDR3 region has the DNA TGCGCCAGCACCAGGGCTTTGAACACCGGGGAGCTGTTTTTT.

The gene calls are TRBV28 and TRBJ2-1; 8 positions agree with TRBD2. Losses at the gene ends were 8 bases for V and 8 bases for J; bases not matched to a gene: 14. The length of the CDR3 is 15 residues. The germline CDR1 and CDR2 sequences are MDHEN and SYDVKM. DNA of the CDR3: TGTGCCAGCTCCACCCGGGGCGGGGGGAGGTATGAGCAGTTCTTC. It encodes CASSTRGGGRYEQFF.

V usage is TRBV28 and J usage is TRBJ2-1; D is possibly TRBD2 (6 bases). The CDR3 runs to 13 residues. The germline gives CDR1 MDHEN, CDR2 SYDVKM. The V end was cut by 6 bases, the J end by 8 bases, with 14 bases between. As DNA, the CDR3 is TGTGCCAGCAGCCAAACGGGAGTGGATGAGCAGTTCTTC. Translated: CASSQTGVDEQFF.

The chain combines TRBV18 with TRBJ1-4; unclear D gene. V was trimmed by 3 bases and J by 4 bases, leaving 15 bases between them. Germline values: CDR1 KGHSH, CDR2 LQKENI. The CDR3 runs 16 residues. The CDR3 DNA reads TGTGCCAGCTCACCCCGGGCTAGCGCGGATAATGAAAAACTGTTTTTT. This translates into CASSPRASADNEKLFF.

The rearrangement uses TRBV19 and TRBJ1-1; a weak D match, TRBD1 (6 bases). V lost 6 bases and J 1 base, leaving 15 bases between the germline ends. The CDR3 spans 15 residues. CDR1 LNHDA and CDR2 SQIVND come from the germline V gene (reference sequence). The CDR3 DNA follows: TGTGCCAGTAGGTGGGGGCCCCGGTCGAACACTGAAGCTTTCTTT. Its protein product is CASRWGPRSNTEAFF.

The chain links TRBV11-2 to TRBJ2-3; a weak D match, TRBD1 (5 bases). The CDR3 has 15 amino acids. Germline V lookup: CDR1 SGHAT, CDR2 FQNNGV. V lost 5 bases to trimming and J lost 6 bases, with 18 bases between them. In DNA, the CDR3 is TGTGCCAGCAGCACCCGGACAAGAACAATCGATACGCAGTATTTT. Its protein is CASSTRTRTIDTQYF.

V gene TRBV28 combines with J gene TRBJ1-3; TRBD1 might be the D (6 bases). Looked up from germline, CDR1 is MDHEN and CDR2 is SYDVKM. The length of the CDR3 is 14 residues. Trimming removed 1 base from V and 4 bases from J, with 8 bases in between. CDR3: CASSLSDRGNTIYF. In nucleotides, the CDR3 is TGTGCCAGCAGTTTATCGGACAGAGGAAACACCATATATTTT.

This clone appeared once. This chain joins TRBV19 and TRBJ1-1, with 8 bases that match TRBD1. With 6 bases clipped from V and 0 bases from J, the junction kept 3 bases outside the gene matches. This CDR3 is 14 amino acids long. Germline loops: CDR1 LNHDA, CDR2 SQIVND (reference sequence). CDR3 in amino acids: CASRDRAMNTEAFF. Written as DNA, the CDR3 is TGTGCCAGTAGGGACAGGGCCATGAACACTGAAGCTTTCTTT.

The J gene is TRBJ2-3, the V gene TRBV10-3; 14 positions match TRBD2. Germline CDR1 is ENHRY and CDR2 is SYGVKD. V shed 6 bases, J shed 3 bases, and the junction held 5 bases outside the gene matches. The CDR3 is 16 amino acids. The CDR3 nucleotides are TGTGCCATCAGCTTGACTAGCGGGGGGGCTACAGATACGCAGTATTTT. Protein product: CAISLTSGGATDTQYF.

The chain is built from TRBV3-1 (or the pseudogene TRBV3-2) and TRBJ1-1; D uncertain. There are 13 residues in the CDR3. Trimming left V 2 bases short and J 1 base short, with 5 bases between. Germline V CDR1 and CDR2: LGHDT, YNNKEL (reference sequence). CDR3 bases: TGTGCCAGCAGCCAATCATCGAACACTGAAGCTTTCTTT. Residues: CASSQSSNTEAFF.

This chain uses TRBV6-4 with TRBJ2-1, with 15 bases matching TRBD2. Losses at the gene ends were 5 bases for V and 7 bases for J; bases not matched to a gene: 3. This CDR3 is built from 15 residues. Germline CDR1 reads MRHNA; CDR2 reads SNTAGT. The CDR3 spells CASSRTSGRANEQFF. Here the CDR3 DNA reads TGTGCCAGCAGTCGGACTAGCGGGAGGGCAAATGAGCAGTTCTTC.

The count of this clone is one. The chain links TRBV5-6 to TRBJ1-2; D unclear. The CDR3 loop spans 13 amino acids. V was trimmed by 1 base and J by 0 bases, leaving 4 bases between them. Germline loops: CDR1 SGHDT, CDR2 YYEEEE. CDR3 region: CASSLPANYGYTF. CDR3 nucleotides: TGTGCCAGCAGCTTGCCCGCTAACTATGGCTACACCTTC.

This rearrangement joins TRBV7-9 to TRBJ1-4; possibly TRBD1 for D (6 bases). The V end lost 4 bases, the J end lost 4 bases, and 13 bases lay between the germline ends. The CDR3 runs to 15 residues. Germline V CDR1 and CDR2: SEHNR, FQNEAQ (reference sequence). CDR3 nucleotides: TGTGCCAGCAGCTATGGACAGATTATTAATGAAAAACTGTTTTTT. Protein: CASSYGQIINEKLFF. Full variable domain (remainder filled in from reference TRBV7-9 and TRBJ1-4): DTGVSQNPRHKITKRGQNVTFRCDPISEHNRLYWYRQTLGQGPEFLTYFQNEAQLEKSRLLSDRFSAERPKGSFSTLEIQRTEQGDSAMYLCASSYGQIINEKLFFGSGTQLSVL.

The genes are TRBV6-1 and TRBJ1-1; perhaps TRBD1 as D (6 bases). V lost 3 bases and J lost 5, with 13 bases in between. Per the germline V gene, CDR1 is MNHNS and CDR2 is SASEGT. CDR3 length: 14 residues. The CDR3 protein is CASSEQGGSTEAFF. CDR3 in DNA: TGTGCCAGCAGTGAGCAAGGGGGAAGTACTGAAGCTTTCTTT.

CDR3 sequence reads: CSVEAGITEQYF. CDR3 nucleotides: TGCAGCGTTGAGGCAGGGATCACCGAGCAGTACTTC. The V gene is TRBV29-1, the J gene TRBJ2-5; possible D gene TRBD1, 5 bases. Near its end, the DNA agrees better with TRBJ2-7, so the J call may be wrong. CDR1 SQVTM and CDR2 ANQGSEA come from the germline V gene. This CDR3 comprises 12 residues.

This sequence joins TRBV3-1 (or the pseudogene TRBV3-2) and TRBJ2-5; TRBD1 aligns across 7 bases. Germline CDR1 is LGHDT and CDR2 is YNNKEL (reference sequence). The CDR3 has 15 residues. V shed 5 bases and J 5 bases; nucleotides not matched to a gene: 11. The CDR3 DNA follows: TGTGCCAGCAGCTTACGACAGGGTGGATGGGAGACCCAGTACTTC. Protein sequence: CASSLRQGGWETQYF.

The rearrangement links TRBV25-1 to TRBJ2-1; possibly TRBD1 for D (6 bases). Germline lookup yields CDR1 MGHDK and CDR2 SYGVNS. The CDR3 runs 13 residues. V was trimmed by 3 bases and J by 15 bases, leaving 18 bases between them. CDR3 DNA sequence: TGTGCCAGCAGTGATCAACGGTCACAGGGAAGGTTCTTC. It is translated as CASSDQRSQGRFF.

The rearrangement uses TRBV29-1 and TRBJ1-2; D may be TRBD1 (6 bases). Trimming took off 7 bases at V and 5 bases at J, with 11 bases between the two ends. This CDR3 contains 11 residues. Germline V gene sequence: CDR1 SQVTM, CDR2 ANQGSEA. CDR3 nucleotides: TGCAGCGGTGGGGACAATTATGGCTACACCTTC. It translates to CSGGDNYGYTF.

The chain couples TRBV15 to TRBJ2-1; TRBD2 matches 9 bases. Trimming took 6 bases from V and 0 from J; bases not matched to a gene: 3. Germline loops: CDR1 LNHNV, CDR2 YYDKDF (reference sequence). CDR3 size: 15 residues. The CDR3 DNA sequence: TGTGCCACCAGTATTAGCGGGAGCTCCTACAATGAGCAGTTCTTC. This sequence encodes CATSISGSSYNEQFF.

V is TRBV28 and J is TRBJ1-3; 10 bases match TRBD1. This CDR3 is 18 amino acids long. Trimming took 8 bases from V and 1 from J; bases not matched to a gene: 14. Germline CDR1 MDHEN, CDR2 SYDVKM. CDR3 protein: CASVWDRGPLISGNTIYF. The CDR3 DNA is TGTGCCAGCGTTTGGGACAGGGGTCCTCTGATATCTGGAAACACCATATATTTT.

This clone was seen a handful of times. The rearrangement joins TRBV15 to TRBJ1-3, with D perhaps TRBD1 (6 bases). Looked up from germline, CDR1 is LNHNV and CDR2 is YYDKDF (reference sequence). Trimming removed 8 bases at V and 0 bases at J, with 11 bases between. The CDR3 is 14 residues long. The CDR3, as DNA: TGTGCCACCCTCGACAGGAGCTCTGGAAACACCATATATTTT. Protein sequence: CATLDRSSGNTIYF. Complete variable domain (other parts from reference TRBV15 and TRBJ1-3): DAMVIQNPRYQVTQFGKPVTLSCSQTLNHNVMYWYQQKSSQAPKLLFHYYDKDFNNEADTPDNFQSRRPNTSFCFLDIRSPGLGDTAMYLCATLDRSSGNTIYFGEGSWLTVV.

This clone was seen a few times. The same CDR3 arises from other DNA sequences in this sample as well. V is TRBV5-1 and J is TRBJ1-4; 11 bases align to TRBD1. The V gene's germline CDR1 is SGHRS and CDR2 YFSETQ. Trimming at V came to 4 bases and at J to 7 bases, leaving 3 bases not matched to a gene. CDR3 length: 14 amino acids. The DNA for the CDR3 is TGCGCCAGCAGCCCGGGACAGGGGGGTGAAAAACTGTTTTTT. As protein: CASSPGQGGEKLFF.

This chain uses TRBV21-1 with TRBJ2-6; the table's D call of TRBD1 was not tested on the DNA. TRBV21-1 is a documented pseudogene. The CDR3 length is 17 residues. The CDR3 DNA is TGTGCCAGCAACGGTCTCAGGGGCTCCTCTGGGGCCAACGTCCTGACTTTC. This gives the protein CASNGLRGSSGANVLTF.

The chain combines TRBV6-5 with TRBJ1-3; D remains ambiguous. The CDR3 has 14 residues. The V and J ends lost 6 bases and 0 bases respectively, with 9 bases between them. Looked up from germline, CDR1 is MNHEY and CDR2 is SVGAGI. The CDR3 DNA is TGTGCCAGCAGATCCCCAGGCTCTGGAAACACCATATATTTT. It is translated as CASRSPGSGNTIYF.

The chain is built from TRBV6-5 and TRBJ1-6; TRBD1 matches at 9 bases. This CDR3 has 15 residues. The J segment lost 9 bases and the V segment lost 4 bases, leaving 7 bases of the junction unmatched. The germline V gene has CDR1 MNHEY and CDR2 SVGAGI. The CDR3 nucleotides are TGTGCCAGCAGTTCCAACAGGGGGCCGGGTTCACCCCTCCACTTT. This codes for CASSSNRGPGSPLHF.

Note on this clone: Sequence at one end of the junction differs from germline and may be a read error. This rearrangement joins TRBV7-7 to TRBJ1-3; 9 nucleotides line up with TRBD1. This CDR3 spans 15 amino acids. The germline CDR1 and CDR2 sequences are SSHAT and FNYEAQ (reference sequence). In DNA form, the CDR3 reads TGTGCTAGCAGCTCGGGACAGGGCTCTGGAAACACCATATATTTT. As protein: CASSSGQGSGNTIYF.

The V gene is TRBV3-1 (or the pseudogene TRBV3-2), the J gene TRBJ2-2; no definite D call. The CDR3 consists of 15 residues. Trimming stripped 2 bases from V and 6 bases from J, with 13 bases between. The germline V gene encodes CDR1 LGHDT and CDR2 YNNKEL (reference sequence). The CDR3 DNA reads TGTGCCAGCAGCCAATTCCCAATGGGCGCCGGGGAGCTGTTTTTT. This translates into CASSQFPMGAGELFF.